The present T cell receptor (beta chain) was sequenced within a study of blood T cells in healthy people across ages. The CDR3 loop spans 16 amino acids. Germline trimming cut 5 bases from V and 0 bases from J; bases unmatched to any gene: 4. Germline V lookup: CDR1 SGHVS, CDR2 FNYEAQ. A J-beta primer mix and a sample-barcoded 5' primer were used in a second PCR of roughly 6 to 11 cycles. TCRdb independently ran MiXCR on the 5' RACE reads; one entry per CDR3 protein. The table includes approximately 900,000 distinct CDR3 sequences, around 29% detected once. This sample also belongs to another study, concerning T cells of mothers and their children.

Sequencing used blood. The chain links TRBV7-6 to TRBJ2-7, with TRBD2 matching over 13 bases. The sequence derives from a woman aged 40 to 50 in good health. The CDR3 is CASSPWTSGSSYEQYF. Here the CDR3 DNA reads TGTGCCAGCAGCCCCTGGACTAGCGGGAGCTCCTACGAGCAGTACTTC.